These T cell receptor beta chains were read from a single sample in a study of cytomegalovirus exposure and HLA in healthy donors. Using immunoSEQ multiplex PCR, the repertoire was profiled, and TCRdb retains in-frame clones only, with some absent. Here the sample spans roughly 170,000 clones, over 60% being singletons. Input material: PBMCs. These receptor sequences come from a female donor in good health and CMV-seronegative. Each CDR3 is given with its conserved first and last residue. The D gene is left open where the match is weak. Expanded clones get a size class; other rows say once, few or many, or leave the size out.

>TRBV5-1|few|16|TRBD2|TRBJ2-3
TGCGCCAGCAGCTCCACTAGCGGGGGCAGCACAGATACGCAGTATTTT
CASSSTSGGSTDTQYF
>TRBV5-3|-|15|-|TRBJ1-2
TGTGCCAGAAGCTTGGCCTCGGCGATGAGGGATGGCTACACCTTC
CARSLASAMRDGYTF
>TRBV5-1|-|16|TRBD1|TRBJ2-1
TGCGCCAGCAGCTTGAGGGGACAGGGAGAACTCAATGAGCAGTTCTTC
CASSLRGQGELNEQFF
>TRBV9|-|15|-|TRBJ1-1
TGTGCCAGCAGCGTGGGCCCAGGAGGACGGACTGAAGCTTTCTTT
CASSVGPGGRTEAFF
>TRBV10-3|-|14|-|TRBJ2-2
TGTGCCATCAGTGACCAGATGAACACCGGGGAGCTGTTTTTT
CAISDQMNTGELFF
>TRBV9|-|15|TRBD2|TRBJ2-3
TGTGCCAGCAGCGAGACTAGCGGGGTCACAGATACGCAGTATTTT
CASSETSGVTDTQYF
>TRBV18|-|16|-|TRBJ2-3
TGTGCCAGCTCGACGGTTCTGCGACTAGTGGGAGATACGCAGTATTTT
CASSTVLRLVGDTQYF
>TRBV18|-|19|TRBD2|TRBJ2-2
TGTGCCAGCTCACCCCCCCTAGCGGGGGGGCCCGAATCCGTCGGGGAGCTGTTTTTT
CASSPPLAGGPESVGELFF
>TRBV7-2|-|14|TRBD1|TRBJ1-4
TGTGCCAGCAGCCGGACAGGCCTTAATGAAAAACTGTTTTTT
CASSRTGLNEKLFF
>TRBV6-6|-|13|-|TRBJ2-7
TGTGCCAGCAGTACCCAGGGGTCCTACGAGCAGTACTTC
CASSTQGSYEQYF
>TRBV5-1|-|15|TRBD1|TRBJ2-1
TGCGCCAGCAGACCCACAGGGGGCCTGTACAATGAGCAGTTCTTC
CASRPTGGLYNEQFF
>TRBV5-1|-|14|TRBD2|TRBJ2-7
TGCGCCAGCAGCCGCGGGACTAGCGGGAACGAGCAGTACTTC
CASSRGTSGNEQYF
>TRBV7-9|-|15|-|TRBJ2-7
TGTGCCAGCAGCTTAGCGGAGGGAGGGGGTTACGAGCAGTACTTC
CASSLAEGGGYEQYF
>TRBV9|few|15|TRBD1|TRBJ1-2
TGTGCCAGCAGCGTCCGCGGGACAGTAAACTATGGCTACACCTTC
CASSVRGTVNYGYTF
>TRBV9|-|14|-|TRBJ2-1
TGTGCCAGCAGCGCTAGAATAGGTAGGAATGAGCAGTTCTTC
CASSARIGRNEQFF
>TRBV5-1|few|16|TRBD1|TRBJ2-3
TGCGCCAGCAGCATGACAGGGGGCTCTGTAACAGATACGCAGTATTTT
CASSMTGGSVTDTQYF
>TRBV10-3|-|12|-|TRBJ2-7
TGTGCCATCAGTGCAGACAGTTACGAGCAGTACTTC
CAISADSYEQYF
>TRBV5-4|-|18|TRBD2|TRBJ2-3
TGTGCCAGCAGCTTGGGTGCTAGCGGGAGGGCTAGCACAGATACGCAGTATTTT
CASSLGASGRASTDTQYF
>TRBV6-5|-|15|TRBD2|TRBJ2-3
TGTGCCAGCAGCGAACTAGCGACTAGCACAGATACGCAGTATTTT
CASSELATSTDTQYF
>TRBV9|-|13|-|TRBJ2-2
TGTGCCAGCACGATCCGGGGCACCGGGGAGCTGTTTTTT
CASTIRGTGELFF
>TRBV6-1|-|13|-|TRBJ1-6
TGTGCCATCAATAACAACAGGAATTCACCCCTCCACTTT
CAINNNRNSPLHF
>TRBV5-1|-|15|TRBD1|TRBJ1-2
TGCGCCAGCAGCTTCCCGGGACAGGGTAGAGATGGCTACACCTTC
CASSFPGQGRDGYTF
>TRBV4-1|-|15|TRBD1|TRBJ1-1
TGCGCCAGCAGCCAAGAACAGGGGTCGGGCACTGAAGCTTTCTTT
CASSQEQGSGTEAFF
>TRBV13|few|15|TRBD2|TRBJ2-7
TGTGCCAGCAGCTTATCGGGGGGAAGGTCCTACGAGCAGTACTTC
CASSLSGGRSYEQYF
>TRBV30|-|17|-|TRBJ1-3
TGTGCCTGGAGTGTACTCGGGATGGCCTTCTCTGGAAACACCATATATTTT
CAWSVLGMAFSGNTIYF
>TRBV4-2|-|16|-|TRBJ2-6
TGTGCCAGCAGCCAAGATCGGGAGTCTGGGGCCAACGGCCTGACTTTC
CASSQDRESGANGLTF
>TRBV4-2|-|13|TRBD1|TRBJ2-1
TGTGCCAGCGACCATCGAGACAGGGGTGAGCAGTTCTTC
CASDHRDRGEQFF
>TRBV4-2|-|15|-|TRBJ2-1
TGTGCCAGCAGCCAACTTTCTAGCTCCTACAATGAGCAGTTCTTC
CASSQLSSSYNEQFF